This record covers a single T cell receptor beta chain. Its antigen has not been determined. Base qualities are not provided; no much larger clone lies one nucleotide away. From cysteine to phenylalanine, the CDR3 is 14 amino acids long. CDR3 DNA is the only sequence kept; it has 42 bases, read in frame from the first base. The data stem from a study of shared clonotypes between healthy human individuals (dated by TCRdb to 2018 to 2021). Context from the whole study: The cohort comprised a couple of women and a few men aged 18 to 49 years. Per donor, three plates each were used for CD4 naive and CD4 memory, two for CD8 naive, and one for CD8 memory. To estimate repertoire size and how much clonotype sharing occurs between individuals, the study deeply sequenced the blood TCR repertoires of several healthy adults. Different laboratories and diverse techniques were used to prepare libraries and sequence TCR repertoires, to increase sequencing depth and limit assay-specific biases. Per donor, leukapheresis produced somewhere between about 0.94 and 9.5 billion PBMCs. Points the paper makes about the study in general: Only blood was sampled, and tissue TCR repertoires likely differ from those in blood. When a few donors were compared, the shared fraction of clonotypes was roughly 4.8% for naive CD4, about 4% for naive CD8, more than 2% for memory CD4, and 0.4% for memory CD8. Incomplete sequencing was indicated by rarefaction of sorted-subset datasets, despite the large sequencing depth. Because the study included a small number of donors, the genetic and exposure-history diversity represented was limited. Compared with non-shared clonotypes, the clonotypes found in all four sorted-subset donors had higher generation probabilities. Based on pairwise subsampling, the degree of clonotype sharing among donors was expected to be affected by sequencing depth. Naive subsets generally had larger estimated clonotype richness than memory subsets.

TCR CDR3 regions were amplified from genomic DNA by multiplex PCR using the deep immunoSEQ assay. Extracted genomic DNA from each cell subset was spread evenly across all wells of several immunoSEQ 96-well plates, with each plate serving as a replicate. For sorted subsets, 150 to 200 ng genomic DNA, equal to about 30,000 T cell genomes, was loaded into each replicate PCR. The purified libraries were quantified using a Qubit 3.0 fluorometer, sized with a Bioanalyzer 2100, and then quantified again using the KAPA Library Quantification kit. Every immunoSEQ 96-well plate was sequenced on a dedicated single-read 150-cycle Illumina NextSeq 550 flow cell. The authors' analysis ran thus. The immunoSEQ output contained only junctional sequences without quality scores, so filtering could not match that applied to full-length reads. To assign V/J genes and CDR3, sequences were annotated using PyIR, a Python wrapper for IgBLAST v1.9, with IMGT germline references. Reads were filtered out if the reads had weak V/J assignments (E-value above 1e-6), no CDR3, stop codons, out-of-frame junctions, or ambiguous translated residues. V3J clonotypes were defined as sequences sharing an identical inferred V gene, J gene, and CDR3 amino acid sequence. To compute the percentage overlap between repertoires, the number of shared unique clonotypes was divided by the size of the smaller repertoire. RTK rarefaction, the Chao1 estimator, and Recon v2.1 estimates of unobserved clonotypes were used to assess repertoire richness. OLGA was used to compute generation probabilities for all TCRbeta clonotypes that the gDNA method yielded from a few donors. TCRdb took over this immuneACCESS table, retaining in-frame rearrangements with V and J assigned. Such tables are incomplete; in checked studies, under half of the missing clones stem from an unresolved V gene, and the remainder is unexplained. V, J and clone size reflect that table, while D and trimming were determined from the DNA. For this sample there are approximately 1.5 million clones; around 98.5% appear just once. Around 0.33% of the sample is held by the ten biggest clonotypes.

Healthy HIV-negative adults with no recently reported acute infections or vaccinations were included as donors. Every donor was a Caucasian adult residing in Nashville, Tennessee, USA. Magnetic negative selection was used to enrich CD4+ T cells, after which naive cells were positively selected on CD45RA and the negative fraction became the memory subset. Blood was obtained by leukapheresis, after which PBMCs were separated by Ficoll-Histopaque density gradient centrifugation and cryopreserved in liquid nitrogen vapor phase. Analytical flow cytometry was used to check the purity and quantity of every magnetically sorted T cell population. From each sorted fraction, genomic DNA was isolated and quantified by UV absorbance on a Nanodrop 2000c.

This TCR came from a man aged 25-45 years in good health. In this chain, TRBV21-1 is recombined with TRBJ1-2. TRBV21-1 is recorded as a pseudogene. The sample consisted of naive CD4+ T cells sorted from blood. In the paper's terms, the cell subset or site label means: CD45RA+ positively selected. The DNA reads TGTGCCAGCAGCATGGCGAAATACCATCACGGCTACACCTTC. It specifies CASSMAKYHHGYTF.